This entry is about one TCR beta chain. The data stem from a study of blood T cell repertoires in COVID-19. V was clipped by 4 bases and J by 7 bases; unmatched bases: 6. This CDR3 is built from 13 residues. Germline V CDR1 and CDR2: KGHSH, LQKENI. Data came from immunoSEQ multiplex PCR; TCRdb stores just in-frame clones and leaves some out. The repertoire has 80,000 to 100,000 clones, around 86% of them found once; the top ten carry over 9%. The TCR sequence derives from a man in his fifties with acute or convalescent COVID-19. The V call is TRBV18, the J call TRBJ2-7, with 8 positions matching TRBD1. Sequencing was done on a sample of peripheral blood. For the CDR3, the DNA is TGTGCCAGCTCACAGGGACAGGTCTTTGAGCAGTACTTC. This translates into CASSQGQVFEQYF.